This TCR beta chain is from a study of blood T cell repertoires in COVID-19. A note on this clone: The junction and the germline gene differ at one end; a read error may be behind it.

CDR1 SGHDT and CDR2 YYEEEE come from the germline V gene. There are 17 residues in the CDR3. Assay: immunoSEQ multiplex PCR; the TCRdb copy retains only in-frame clones and omits some. The sample consists of roughly 52,000 clones, 85% of them appearing once. The sequenced material came from peripheral blood. This sequence originates from a human donor in a cohort sampled during active COVID-19. The chain employs TRBV5-6 and TRBJ1-4, with D unresolved. The CDR3 DNA reads TGTGCCAGCAGCTTGCTTTTGCACTCCGCAACTAATGAAAAACCGTTTTTT. Translation gives CASSLLLHSATNEKPFF.